This T cell receptor beta chain appears in the sequencing data of a study of T cell changes during pregnancy in multiple sclerosis. Clones were read by immunoSEQ multiplex PCR, and TCRdb kept only the in-frame ones, dropping some. The sample contains roughly 38,000 clones, approximately 91% of which appear only once. The CDR3 extends over 14 amino acids. V lost 11 bases to trimming and J lost 0 bases, with 11 bases between them. Germline CDR1 reads MDHEN; CDR2 reads SYDVKM. The clonotype was recovered from a female donor in good health, enrolled as a control in a pregnancy study. The sequencing used CD4+ T cells from peripheral blood mononuclear cells, collected after pregnancy. The V call is TRBV28, the J call TRBJ1-6; D call uncertain. CDR3: CASCLSSYNSPLHF. The CDR3 DNA reads as TGTGCCTCTTGCCTGAGCTCCTATAATTCACCCCTCCACTTT.